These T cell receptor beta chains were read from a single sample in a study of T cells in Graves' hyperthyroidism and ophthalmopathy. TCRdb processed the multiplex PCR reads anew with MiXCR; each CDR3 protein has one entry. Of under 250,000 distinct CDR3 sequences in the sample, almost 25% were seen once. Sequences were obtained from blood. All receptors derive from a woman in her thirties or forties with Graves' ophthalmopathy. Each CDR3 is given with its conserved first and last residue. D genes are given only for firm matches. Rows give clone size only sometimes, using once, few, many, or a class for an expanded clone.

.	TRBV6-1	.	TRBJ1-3	TGTGCCAGCTCAGGACCAACAGCCGGAAACACCATATATTTT	CASSGPTAGNTIYF
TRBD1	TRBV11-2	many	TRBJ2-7	TGTGCCAGCAGCAGAACGACCGGGACAGGGGACTCCTACGAGCAGTACTTC	CASSRTTGTGDSYEQYF
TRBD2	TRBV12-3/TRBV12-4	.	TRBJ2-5	TGTGCCAGCAGTGGCGGACTAGCGGGAGGGGATGAGACCCAGTACTTC	CASSGGLAGGDETQYF
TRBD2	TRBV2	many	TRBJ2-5	TGTGCCAGCAGTGATGGAGCTAGCGGGAGTGAGACCCAGTACTTC	CASSDGASGSETQYF
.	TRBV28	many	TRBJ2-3	TGTGCCAGCAGTCCCCTGTTCACCACAGATACGCAGTATTTT	CASSPLFTTDTQYF
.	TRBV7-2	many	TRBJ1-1	TGTGCCAGCACCTCCAGAGGGACAACTAACACTGAAGCTTTCTTT	CASTSRGTTNTEAFF
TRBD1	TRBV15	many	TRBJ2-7	TGTGCCACCAGCAGGGAACCCGGACAGGGAGTCTACGAGCAGTACTTC	CATSREPGQGVYEQYF
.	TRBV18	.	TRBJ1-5	TGTGCCAGCTCACCAGGGATGTATGGCAATCAGCCCCAGCATTTT	CASSPGMYGNQPQHF
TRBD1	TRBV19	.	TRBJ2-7	TGTGCCAGTAGCACTGTGGGGACAGGGATCTACGAGCAGTACTTC	CASSTVGTGIYEQYF
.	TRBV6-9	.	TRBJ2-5	TGTGCCAGCGGTGGGACCATCAAAGAGACCCAGTACTTC	CASGGTIKETQYF
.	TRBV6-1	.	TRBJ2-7	TGTGCCAGCAGGCGGACCTTAAGCTCCTACGAGCAGTACTTC	CASRRTLSSYEQYF
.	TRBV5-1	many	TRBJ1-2	TGCGCCAGCAGCTTGGTTTCTCTACAGGTTGTCGGTGGCTACACCTTC	CASSLVSLQVVGGYTF
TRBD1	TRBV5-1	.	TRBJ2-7	TGCGCCAGCAGCTTGGCCGGGACAGGGGTTAGGGAGCAGTACTTC	CASSLAGTGVREQYF
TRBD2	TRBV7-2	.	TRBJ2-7	TGTGCCAGCAGCCCTGGGGGCGGGAGGGCCCGGGAGCAGTACTTC	CASSPGGGRAREQYF
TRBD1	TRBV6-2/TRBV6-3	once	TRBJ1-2	TGTGCCAGCAGCGACCTACCGACGCAGGGGGGGGATGGCTACACCTTC	CASSDLPTQGGDGYTF